This T cell receptor (beta chain) was sequenced in a study of shared T cell receptors in the human thymus. Germline V CDR1 and CDR2: SGHTA, FQGNSA. J was trimmed by 6 bases and V by 7 bases; bases with no gene match: 9. This CDR3 has 15 residues. TCRdb keeps only in-frame clones here, not all; method: immunoSEQ multiplex PCR. The repertoire holds hundreds of thousands of clones, with over 75% as singletons. These data were also reused for a study on human thymus T cells. From that paper: Among the donors, all were healthy Finnish infants having corrective surgery for congenital heart defects. Thymus pieces cut out during corrective heart surgery were the tissue that was used. In unrelated individuals, thymic repertoires overlapped highly, according to related research.

The sample consisted of thymocytes. This TCR came from a boy under two years old with a congenital heart defect. The rearrangement links TRBV7-2 to TRBJ2-3; 11 positions match TRBD2. CDR3 residues: CASNLLAGVSDTQYF. Written as DNA, the CDR3 is TGTGCCAGCAACCTACTAGCGGGAGTTTCTGATACGCAGTATTTT.